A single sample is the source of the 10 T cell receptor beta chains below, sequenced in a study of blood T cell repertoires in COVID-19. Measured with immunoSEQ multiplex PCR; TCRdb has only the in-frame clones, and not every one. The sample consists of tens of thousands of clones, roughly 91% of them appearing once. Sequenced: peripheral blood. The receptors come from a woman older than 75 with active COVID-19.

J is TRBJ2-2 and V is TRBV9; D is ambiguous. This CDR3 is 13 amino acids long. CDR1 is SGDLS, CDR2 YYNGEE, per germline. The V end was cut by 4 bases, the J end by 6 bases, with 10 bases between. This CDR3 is CASSPPFAGELFF. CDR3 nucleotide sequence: TGTGCCAGCAGCCCCCCTTTTGCCGGGGAGCTGTTTTTT.

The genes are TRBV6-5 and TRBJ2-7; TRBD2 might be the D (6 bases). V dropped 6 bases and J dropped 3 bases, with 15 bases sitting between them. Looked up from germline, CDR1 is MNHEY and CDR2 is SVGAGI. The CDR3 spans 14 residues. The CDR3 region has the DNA TGTGCCAGCAGCGTAGAGGAGGGAAACTACGAGCAGTACTTC. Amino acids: CASSVEEGNYEQYF.

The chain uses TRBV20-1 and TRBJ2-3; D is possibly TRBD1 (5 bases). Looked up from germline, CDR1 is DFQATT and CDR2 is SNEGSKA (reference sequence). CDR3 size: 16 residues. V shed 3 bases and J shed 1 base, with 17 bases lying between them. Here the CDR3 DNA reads TGCAGTGCTAGTGACCCTGGGATAGGGGGCACAGATACGCAGTATTTT. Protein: CSASDPGIGGTDTQYF.

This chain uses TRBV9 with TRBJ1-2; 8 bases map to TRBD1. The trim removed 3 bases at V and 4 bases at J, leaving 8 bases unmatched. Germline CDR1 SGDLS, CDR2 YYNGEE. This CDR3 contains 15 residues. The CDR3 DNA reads TGTGCCAGCAGCGATTCCCAGGGGGCGGGCTATGGCTACACCTTC. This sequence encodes CASSDSQGAGYGYTF.

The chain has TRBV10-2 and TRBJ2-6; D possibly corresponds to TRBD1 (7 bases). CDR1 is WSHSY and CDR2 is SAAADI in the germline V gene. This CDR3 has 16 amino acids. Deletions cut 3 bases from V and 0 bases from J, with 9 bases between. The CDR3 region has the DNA TGCGCCAGCAGTGACAGGGGGGCCTCTGGGGCCAACGTCCTGACTTTC. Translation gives CASSDRGASGANVLTF.

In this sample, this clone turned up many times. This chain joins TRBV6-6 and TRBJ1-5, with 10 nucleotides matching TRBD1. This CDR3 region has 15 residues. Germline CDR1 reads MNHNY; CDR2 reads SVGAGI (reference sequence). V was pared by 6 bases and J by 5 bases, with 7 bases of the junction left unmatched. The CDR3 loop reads CASRLGQGWDQPQHF. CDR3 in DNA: TGTGCCAGCAGACTGGGACAGGGGTGGGATCAGCCCCAGCATTTT.

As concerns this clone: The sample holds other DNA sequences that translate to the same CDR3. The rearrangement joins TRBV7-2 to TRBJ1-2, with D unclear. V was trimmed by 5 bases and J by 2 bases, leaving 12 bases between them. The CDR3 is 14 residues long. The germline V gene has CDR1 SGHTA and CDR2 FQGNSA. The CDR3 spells CASSPREGNYGYTF. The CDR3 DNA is TGTGCCAGCAGCCCACGGGAAGGGAACTATGGCTACACCTTC.

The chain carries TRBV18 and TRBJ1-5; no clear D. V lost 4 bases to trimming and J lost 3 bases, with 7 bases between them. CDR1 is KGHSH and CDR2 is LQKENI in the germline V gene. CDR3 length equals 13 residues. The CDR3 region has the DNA TGTGCCAGCTCACTGGCAGACAATCAGCCCCAGCATTTT. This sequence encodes CASSLADNQPQHF.

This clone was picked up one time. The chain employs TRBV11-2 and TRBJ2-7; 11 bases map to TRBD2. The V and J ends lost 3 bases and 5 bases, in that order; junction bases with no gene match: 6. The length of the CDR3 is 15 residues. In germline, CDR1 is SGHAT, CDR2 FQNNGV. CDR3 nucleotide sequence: TGTGCCAGCAGCTTTAGCGGGAGGGCCTTCCACGAGCAGTACTTC. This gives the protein CASSFSGRAFHEQYF.

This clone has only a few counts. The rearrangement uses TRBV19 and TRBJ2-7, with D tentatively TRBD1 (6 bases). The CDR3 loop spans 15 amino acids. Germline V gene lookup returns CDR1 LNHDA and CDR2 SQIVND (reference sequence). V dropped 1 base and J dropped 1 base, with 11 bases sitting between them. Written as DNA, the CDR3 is TGTGCCAGTAGTATAGTTTGGGACACTTCCTACGAGCAGTACTTC. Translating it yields CASSIVWDTSYEQYF.